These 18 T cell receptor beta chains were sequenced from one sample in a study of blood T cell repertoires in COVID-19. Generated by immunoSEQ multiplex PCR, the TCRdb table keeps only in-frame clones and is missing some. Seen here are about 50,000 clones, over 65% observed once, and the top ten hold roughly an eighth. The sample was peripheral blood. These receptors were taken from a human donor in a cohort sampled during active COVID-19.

The CDR3 DNA is TGTGCCAGCAGAAGGACAGGGGGGAGGACTGAAGCTTTCTTT. It translates to CASRRTGGRTEAFF. This chain connects TRBV6-5 to TRBJ1-1; 10 bases are a match to TRBD1. Germline CDR1 reads MNHEY; CDR2 reads SVGAGI. The trim removed 6 bases at V and 5 bases at J, leaving 6 bases unmatched. The CDR3 consists of 14 residues.

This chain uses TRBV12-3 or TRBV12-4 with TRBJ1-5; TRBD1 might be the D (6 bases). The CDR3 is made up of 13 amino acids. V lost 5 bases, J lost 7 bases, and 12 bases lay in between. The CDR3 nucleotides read TGTGCCAGCAGTCTCGGGACAAACCAGCCCCAGCATTTT. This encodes CASSLGTNQPQHF.

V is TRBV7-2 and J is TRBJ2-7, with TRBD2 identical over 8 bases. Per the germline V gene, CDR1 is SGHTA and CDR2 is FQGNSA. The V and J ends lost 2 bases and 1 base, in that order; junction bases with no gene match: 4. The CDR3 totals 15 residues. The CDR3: CASSLIGGGSYEQYF. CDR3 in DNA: TGTGCCAGCAGCTTAATCGGGGGGGGTTCCTACGAGCAGTACTTC.

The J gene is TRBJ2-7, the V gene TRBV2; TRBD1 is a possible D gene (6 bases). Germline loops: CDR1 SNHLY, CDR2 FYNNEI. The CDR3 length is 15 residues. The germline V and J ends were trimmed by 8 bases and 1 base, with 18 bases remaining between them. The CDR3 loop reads CASQLQTGRSYEQYF. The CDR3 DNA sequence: TGTGCCAGCCAACTTCAGACAGGCAGGTCCTACGAGCAGTACTTC.

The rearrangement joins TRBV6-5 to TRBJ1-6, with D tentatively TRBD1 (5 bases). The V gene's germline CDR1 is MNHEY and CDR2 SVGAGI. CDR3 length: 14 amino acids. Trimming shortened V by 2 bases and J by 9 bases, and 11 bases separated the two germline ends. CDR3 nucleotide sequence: TGTGCCAGCAGTTACCGTCAGGGTACTTCACCCCTCCACTTT. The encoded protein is CASSYRQGTSPLHF.

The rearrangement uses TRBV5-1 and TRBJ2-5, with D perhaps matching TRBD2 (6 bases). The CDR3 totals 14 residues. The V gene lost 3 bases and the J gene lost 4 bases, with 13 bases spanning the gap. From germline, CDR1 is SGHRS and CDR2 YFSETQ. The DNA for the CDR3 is TGCGCCAGCAGCTCGTTACTAGCCGGAGAGACCCAGTACTTC. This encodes CASSSLLAGETQYF.

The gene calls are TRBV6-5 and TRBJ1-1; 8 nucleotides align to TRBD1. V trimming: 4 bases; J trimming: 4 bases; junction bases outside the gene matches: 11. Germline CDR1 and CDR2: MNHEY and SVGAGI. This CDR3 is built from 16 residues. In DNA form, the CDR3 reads TGTGCCAGCAGTTCCGTCAGGGGGCGTCGTGGCACTGAAGCTTTCTTT. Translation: CASSSVRGRRGTEAFF.

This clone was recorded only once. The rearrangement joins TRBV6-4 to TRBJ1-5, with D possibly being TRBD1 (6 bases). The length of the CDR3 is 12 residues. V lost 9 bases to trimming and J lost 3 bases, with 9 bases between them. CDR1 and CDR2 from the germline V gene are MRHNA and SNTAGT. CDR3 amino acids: CARGQSNQPQHF. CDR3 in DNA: TGTGCCAGAGGACAGTCCAATCAGCCCCAGCATTTT.

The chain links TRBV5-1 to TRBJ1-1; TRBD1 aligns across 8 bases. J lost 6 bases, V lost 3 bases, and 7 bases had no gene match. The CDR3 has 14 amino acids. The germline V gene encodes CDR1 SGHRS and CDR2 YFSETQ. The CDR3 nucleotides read TGCGCCAGCAGCTCTACTGGACAGGGACCTGAAGCTTTCTTT. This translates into CASSSTGQGPEAFF.

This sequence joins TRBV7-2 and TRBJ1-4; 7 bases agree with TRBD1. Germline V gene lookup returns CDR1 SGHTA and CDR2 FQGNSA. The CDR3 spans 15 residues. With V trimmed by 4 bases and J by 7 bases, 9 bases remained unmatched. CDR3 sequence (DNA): TGTGCCAGCAGCTCCCGACAGGGTATAAGTGAAAAACTGTTTTTT. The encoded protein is CASSSRQGISEKLFF.

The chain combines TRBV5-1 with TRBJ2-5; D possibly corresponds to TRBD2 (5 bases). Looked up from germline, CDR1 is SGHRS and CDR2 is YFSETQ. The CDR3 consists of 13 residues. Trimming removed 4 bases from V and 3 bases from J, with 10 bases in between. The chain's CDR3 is CASSRGVEETQYF. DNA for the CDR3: TGCGCCAGCAGCCGGGGTGTGGAAGAGACCCAGTACTTC. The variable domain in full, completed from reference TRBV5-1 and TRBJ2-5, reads KAGVTQTPRYLIKTRGQQVTLSCSPISGHRSVSWYQQTPGQGLQFLFEYFSETQRNKGNFPGRFSGRQFSNSRSEMNVSTLELGDSALYLCASSRGVEETQYFGPGTRLLVL.

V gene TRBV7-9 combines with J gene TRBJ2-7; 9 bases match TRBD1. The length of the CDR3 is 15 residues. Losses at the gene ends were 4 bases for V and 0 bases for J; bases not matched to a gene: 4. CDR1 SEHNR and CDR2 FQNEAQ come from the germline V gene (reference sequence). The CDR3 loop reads CASSSWDRVSYEQYF. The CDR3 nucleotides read TGTGCCAGCAGCTCCTGGGACAGGGTCTCCTACGAGCAGTACTTC.

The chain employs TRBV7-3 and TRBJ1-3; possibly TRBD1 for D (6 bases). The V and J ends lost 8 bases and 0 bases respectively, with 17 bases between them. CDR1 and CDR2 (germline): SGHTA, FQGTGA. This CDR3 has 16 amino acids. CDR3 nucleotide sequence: TGTGCCAGCGCCCCAGGACAGCCGTACTCTGGAAACACCATATATTTT. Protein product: CASAPGQPYSGNTIYF.

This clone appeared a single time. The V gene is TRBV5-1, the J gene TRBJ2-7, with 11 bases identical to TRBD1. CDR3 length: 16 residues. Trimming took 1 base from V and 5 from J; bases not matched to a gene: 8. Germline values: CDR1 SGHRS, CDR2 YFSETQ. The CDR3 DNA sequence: TGCGCCAGCAGCTTGAATTTCGGGACAGGGGGGCACGAGCAGTACTTC. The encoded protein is CASSLNFGTGGHEQYF.

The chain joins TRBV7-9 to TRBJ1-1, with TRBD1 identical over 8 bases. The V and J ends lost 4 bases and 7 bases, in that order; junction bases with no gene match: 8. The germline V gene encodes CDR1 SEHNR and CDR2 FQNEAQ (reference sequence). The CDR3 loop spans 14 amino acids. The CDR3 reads CASSSTGTGVEAFF. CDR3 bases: TGTGCCAGCAGCTCAACCGGGACAGGAGTTGAAGCTTTCTTT.

The CDR3 DNA follows: TGTGCCACCAGCGGGATGAACAGGGTTAATGAAAAACTGTTTTTT. Translated, it gives CATSGMNRVNEKLFF. The chain couples TRBV15 to TRBJ1-4, with D possibly being TRBD1 (6 bases). Trimming took off 5 bases at V and 4 bases at J, with 14 bases between the two ends. Germline lookup yields CDR1 LNHNV and CDR2 YYDKDF (reference sequence). This CDR3 has 15 amino acids.

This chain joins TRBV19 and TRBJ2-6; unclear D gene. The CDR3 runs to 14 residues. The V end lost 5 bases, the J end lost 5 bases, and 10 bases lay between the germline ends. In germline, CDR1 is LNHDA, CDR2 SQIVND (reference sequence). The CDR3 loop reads CASSFIDRANVLTF. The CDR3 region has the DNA TGTGCCAGTAGTTTCATTGACAGGGCCAACGTCCTGACTTTC.

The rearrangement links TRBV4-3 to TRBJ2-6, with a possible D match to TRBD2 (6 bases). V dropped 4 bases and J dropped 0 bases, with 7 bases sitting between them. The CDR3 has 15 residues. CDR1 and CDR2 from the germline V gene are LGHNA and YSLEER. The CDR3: CASSRSGSGANVLTF. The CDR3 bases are TGCGCCAGCAGCCGTAGCGGCTCTGGGGCCAACGTCCTGACTTTC.